The T cell receptor (beta chain) under discussion was sequenced for a study of blood T cells in healthy people across ages. PCR was performed a second time for 7 to 11 cycles using a sample-barcoded 5' primer and a J-beta primer mix. TCRdb recomputed calls from the 5' RACE reads with MiXCR, one row per CDR3 protein. The repertoire holds about 930,000 distinct CDR3 sequences, with about 27% as singletons. Deletions cut 2 bases from V and 7 bases from J, with 14 bases between. The germline V gene encodes CDR1 SGHAT and CDR2 FQNNGV. The CDR3 contains 14 residues. These data are also associated with another study on T cells of mothers and their children.

Input material: blood. The V gene is TRBV11-2, the J gene TRBJ1-1; D unclear. This clonotype was obtained from a woman aged 40 to 50 in good health. The CDR3 region has the DNA TGTGCCAGCAGCTTACGGAGACTCGGAGTTGAAGCTTTCTTT. It is translated as CASSLRRLGVEAFF.